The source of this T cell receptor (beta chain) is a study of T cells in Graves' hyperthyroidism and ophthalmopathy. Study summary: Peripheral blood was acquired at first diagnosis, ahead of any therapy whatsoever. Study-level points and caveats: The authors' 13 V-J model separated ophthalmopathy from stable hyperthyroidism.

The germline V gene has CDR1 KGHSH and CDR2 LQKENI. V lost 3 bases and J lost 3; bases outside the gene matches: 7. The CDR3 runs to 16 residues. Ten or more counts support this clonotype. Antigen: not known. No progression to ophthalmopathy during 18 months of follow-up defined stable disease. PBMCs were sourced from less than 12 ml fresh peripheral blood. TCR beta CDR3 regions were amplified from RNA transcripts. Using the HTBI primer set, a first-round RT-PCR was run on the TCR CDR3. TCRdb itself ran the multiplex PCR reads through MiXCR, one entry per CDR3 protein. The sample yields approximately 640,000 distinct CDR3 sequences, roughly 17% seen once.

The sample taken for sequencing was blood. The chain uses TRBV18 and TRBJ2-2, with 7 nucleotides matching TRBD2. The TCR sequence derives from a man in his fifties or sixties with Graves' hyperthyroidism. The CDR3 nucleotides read TGTGCCAGCTCACCCTCCATGGGGGGGTACACCGGGGAGCTGTTTTTT. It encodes CASSPSMGGYTGELFF.